The 32 T cell receptor beta chains reported below all come from one sample, sequenced in a study of cytomegalovirus exposure and HLA in healthy donors. Primers included in the PCR were 60 Vbeta and 13 Jbeta primers. Here immunoSEQ multiplex PCR was the method, and the copy in TCRdb shows in-frame clones only, minus some. This sample has 85,000 to 100,000 clones; roughly three quarters occur once, and the top ten carry approximately 3.8%. The source material was PBMCs. The receptors come from a woman in her 40s in good health and CMV-seronegative.

CDR3 nucleotides: TGTGCCAGCAGCGAGACAGGTATAAGGGTTGATACGCAGTATTTT. Amino acid sequence: CASSETGIRVDTQYF. The chain has TRBV9 and TRBJ2-3, with a tentative D call TRBD1 (6 bases). Germline lookup yields CDR1 SGDLS and CDR2 YYNGEE. The CDR3 has 15 residues. Trimming left V 3 bases short and J 6 bases short, with 17 bases between. Full variable domain (outside the CDR3, taken from reference TRBV9 and TRBJ2-3): DSGVTQTPKHLITATGQRVTLRCSPRSGDLSVYWYQQSLDQGLQFLIQYYNGEERAKGNILERFSAQQFPDLHSELNLSSLELGDSALYFCASSETGIRVDTQYFGPGTRLTVL.

The genes are TRBV9 and TRBJ2-7, with TRBD2 matching over 12 bases. The CDR3 length is 15 residues. CDR1 and CDR2 from the germline V gene are SGDLS and YYNGEE. Trimming took 3 bases from V and 0 from J; bases not matched to a gene: 1. The CDR3 sequence: CASSATSGSSYEQYF. The CDR3 DNA reads TGTGCCAGCAGCGCGACTAGCGGGAGCTCCTACGAGCAGTACTTC.

The CDR3 nucleotides read TGTGCCAGCAGCCTTCGGACTGCAAACTCTGGAAACACCATATATTTT. Translating it yields CASSLRTANSGNTIYF. This chain connects TRBV11-2 to TRBJ1-3; D unresolved. Germline loops: CDR1 SGHAT, CDR2 FQNNGV. The CDR3 runs 16 residues. V lost 5 bases, J lost 0 bases, and 14 bases lay in between. Filled out from reference TRBV11-2 and TRBJ1-3, the complete variable domain reads EAGVAQSPRYKIIEKRQSVAFWCNPISGHATLYWYQQILGQGPKLLIQFQNNGVVDDSQLPKDRFSAERLKGVDSTLKIQPAKLEDSAVYLCASSLRTANSGNTIYFGEGSWLTVV.

The chain recombines TRBV10-3 with TRBJ2-3, with 8 bases aligning to TRBD2. Germline assignment: CDR1 ENHRY and CDR2 SYGVKD. The CDR3 is 14 amino acids. V was clipped by 6 bases and J by 1 base; unmatched bases: 3. This CDR3 is CAIRGRGGTDTQYF. CDR3 DNA sequence: TGTGCCATCAGAGGGCGGGGGGGCACAGATACGCAGTATTTT.

J is TRBJ1-2 and V is TRBV7-8; a possible D gene is TRBD1 (5 bases). V was clipped by 5 bases and J by 4 bases, with 17 bases between them. This CDR3 contains 15 residues. Germline CDR1 is SGHVS and CDR2 is FQNEAQ. CDR3 in DNA: TGTGCCAGCAGCGTCGGGGGGGACCTGGGCTATGGCTACACCTTC. Amino acid sequence: CASSVGGDLGYGYTF.

V is TRBV6-1 and J is TRBJ2-1, with 7 bases lining up with TRBD2. The CDR3 sequence is 13 residues long. With 8 bases clipped from V and 8 bases from J, the junction kept 9 bases outside the gene matches. Germline lookup yields CDR1 MNHNS and CDR2 SASEGT. Here the CDR3 reads CASGTTFSDEQFF. DNA for the CDR3: TGTGCCAGCGGGACTACCTTCTCGGATGAGCAGTTCTTC.

V gene TRBV15 combines with J gene TRBJ2-7; TRBD1 matches 11 bases. CDR1 is LNHNV and CDR2 is YYDKDF in the germline V gene (reference sequence). Trimming at V came to 5 bases and at J to 5 bases, leaving 14 bases not matched to a gene. The CDR3 totals 17 residues. The CDR3 sequence is CATSETRSGTGGNEQYF. In DNA, the CDR3 is TGTGCCACCAGCGAGACCCGTTCCGGGACAGGGGGTAACGAGCAGTACTTC.

The chain has TRBV6-6 and TRBJ1-2; D remains ambiguous. The CDR3 is 16 residues long. V shed 0 bases and J shed 0 bases, with 11 bases lying between them. In germline, CDR1 is MNHNY, CDR2 SVGAGI (reference sequence). CDR3 region: CASSYSVQTPNYGYTF. CDR3 sequence (DNA): TGTGCCAGCAGTTACTCTGTCCAGACACCTAACTATGGCTACACCTTC.

This chain links TRBV5-1 with TRBJ1-1; D remains unclear. This CDR3 comprises 13 residues. V lost 0 bases to trimming and J lost 1 base, with 4 bases between them. The germline V gene encodes CDR1 SGHRS and CDR2 YFSETQ. DNA for the CDR3: TGCGCCAGCAGCTTGGACAAGAACACTGAAGCTTTCTTT. Its protein is CASSLDKNTEAFF.

By share, this clone ranks as medium-sized. The J gene is TRBJ2-5, the V gene TRBV5-6; weak D call: TRBD2 (5 bases). V was clipped by 0 bases and J by 1 base, with 16 bases between them. The germline V gene encodes CDR1 SGHDT and CDR2 YYEEEE. There are 17 residues in the CDR3. Here the CDR3 reads CASSLAMDSRAQETQYF. CDR3 in DNA: TGTGCCAGCAGCTTGGCAATGGACTCCCGTGCCCAAGAGACCCAGTACTTC.

The genes are TRBV6-1 and TRBJ1-5, with D tentatively TRBD1 (6 bases). Trimming left V 0 bases short and J 4 bases short, with 19 bases between. The CDR3 consists of 18 residues. Germline CDR1 and CDR2: MNHNS and SASEGT. The CDR3 here is CASSEALPGGAGNQPQHF. CDR3 nucleotides: TGTGCCAGCAGTGAAGCGCTTCCGGGGGGGGCGGGTAATCAGCCCCAGCATTTT.

This clone showed up just once. CDR3 in amino acids: CASSAPRDRGLEETQYF. CDR3 DNA sequence: TGTGCCAGCAGCGCCCCCCGGGACAGGGGGCTCGAAGAGACCCAGTACTTC. The chain carries TRBV9 and TRBJ2-5; the match to TRBD1 covers 12 bases. Germline lookup yields CDR1 SGDLS and CDR2 YYNGEE. The CDR3 covers 17 residues. V shed 3 bases and J 3 bases; nucleotides not matched to a gene: 9.

This clone is a singleton in its sample. This chain links TRBV5-1 with TRBJ2-1; D is possibly TRBD2 (5 bases). V dropped 0 bases and J dropped 4 bases, with 14 bases sitting between them. The CDR3 contains 16 residues. Germline loops: CDR1 SGHRS, CDR2 YFSETQ. CDR3 loop: CASSLVSGMGYNEQFF. CDR3 coding DNA: TGCGCCAGCAGCTTGGTTTCGGGGATGGGATACAATGAGCAGTTCTTC.

The V call is TRBV6-1, the J call TRBJ1-1; the D gene is possibly TRBD1 (6 bases). Germline V gene data show CDR1 as MNHNS and CDR2 as SASEGT. Trimming took off 0 bases at V and 7 bases at J, with 9 bases between the two ends. This CDR3 has 13 residues. For the CDR3, the DNA is TGTGCCAGCAGTGAAGCTTGGGACAATGAAGCTTTCTTT. Its translation is CASSEAWDNEAFF.

The chain employs TRBV7-6 and TRBJ2-3, with 7 nucleotides matching TRBD2. Germline CDR1 SGHVS, CDR2 FNYEAQ. This CDR3 has 15 amino acids. The V segment lost 2 bases and the J segment 14 bases; nucleotides outside the gene matches: 16. The CDR3 loop is CASSLTETSATGWYF. The DNA of the CDR3 is TGTGCCAGCAGCTTAACCGAAACTAGCGCTACCGGTTGGTATTTT. The full variable domain, its missing parts supplied by reference TRBV7-6 and TRBJ2-3, is GAGVSQSPRYKVTKRGQDVALRCDPISGHVSLYWYRQALGQGPEFLTYFNYEAQQDKSGLPNDRFSAERPEGSISTLTIQRTEQRDSAMYRCASSLTETSATGWYFGPGTRLTVL.

This chain connects TRBV19 to TRBJ1-2, with D possibly TRBD1 on 5 matching bases. CDR1 is LNHDA and CDR2 is SQIVND in the germline V gene (reference sequence). V was cut by 5 bases and J by 3 bases, with 10 bases left in between. The CDR3 is 13 residues long. This chain's CDR3 is CASSRAGYYGYTF. In nucleotides, the CDR3 is TGTGCCAGTAGTCGGGCAGGGTACTATGGCTACACCTTC.

This clone was seen a single time. One junction end disagrees with the germline gene, perhaps due to a read error. V usage is TRBV7-7 and J usage is TRBJ2-6; D not resolved. Germline V gene data show CDR1 as SSHAT and CDR2 as FNYEAQ (reference sequence). This CDR3 contains 15 residues. The chain's CDR3 is CASSSGFRGANVLTF. The CDR3 bases are TGTGCTAGCAGCTCCGGGTTTCGTGGGGCCAACGTCCTGACTTTC.

This chain uses TRBV4-2 with TRBJ1-1; tentative D call: TRBD1 (5 bases). Trimming cost V 4 bases and J 5 bases, with 17 bases left between them. The CDR3 covers 15 residues. Germline assignment: CDR1 LGHNA and CDR2 YNFKEQ. CDR3 residues: CASSLLTGVRTEAFF. The CDR3 bases are TGTGCCAGCAGCCTCCTCACGGGGGTGCGGACTGAAGCTTTCTTT.

Note on this clone: The junction departs from germline at one end; a sequencing error may be responsible. The chain has TRBV30 and TRBJ1-5; TRBD1 aligns across 7 bases. Germline V gene data show CDR1 as GTSNPN and CDR2 as SVGIG (reference sequence). The CDR3 is made up of 12 amino acids. DNA of the CDR3: TGTGCCTGGGACAGGGTCAATCAGCCCCAGAATTTT. It specifies CAWDRVNQPQNF.

The rearrangement joins TRBV7-3 to TRBJ2-2; possibly TRBD2 for D (7 bases). This CDR3 is 15 amino acids long. V lost 5 bases to trimming and J lost 4 bases, with 14 bases between them. The germline CDR1 and CDR2 sequences are SGHTA and FQGTGA. The DNA of the CDR3 is TGTGCCAGCAGCCAAAGGGGGGGCCGCACCGGGGAGCTGTTTTTT. Protein sequence: CASSQRGGRTGELFF. Combining the CDR3 with reference TRBV7-3 and TRBJ2-2 gives the whole variable domain GAGVSQTPSNKVTEKGKYVELRCDPISGHTALYWYRQSLGQGPEFLIYFQGTGAADDSGLPNDRFFAVRPEGSVSTLKIQRTERGDSAVYLCASSQRGGRTGELFFGEGSRLTVL.

This sequence joins TRBV9 and TRBJ2-2; the match to TRBD1 covers 9 bases. Germline V CDR1 and CDR2: SGDLS, YYNGEE. The CDR3 length is 16 residues. After removal of 4 bases from V and 1 base from J, the junction contained 5 bases not matched to a gene. CDR3 loop: CASSTQDRGNTGELFF. In DNA, the CDR3 is TGTGCCAGCAGCACCCAGGACAGGGGGAACACCGGGGAGCTGTTTTTT.

V usage is TRBV30 and J usage is TRBJ1-5; D might be TRBD1 (5 bases). Trimming removed 2 bases from V and 7 bases from J, with 15 bases in between. Germline assignment: CDR1 GTSNPN and CDR2 SVGIG (reference sequence). The CDR3 sequence is 14 residues long. The CDR3 reads CAWSSISGGQPQHF. The DNA of the CDR3 is TGTGCCTGGAGTTCGATTAGCGGGGGACAGCCCCAGCATTTT.

The chain employs TRBV29-1 and TRBJ1-1; maybe TRBD1 (6 bases). The CDR3 is 14 residues long. Trimming took off 4 bases at V and 6 bases at J, with 18 bases between the two ends. Germline CDR1 reads SQVTM; CDR2 reads ANQGSEA. The CDR3 DNA follows: TGCAGCGTTGGAACAGGGAAGGAAGGGGCTGAAGCTTTCTTT. It codes for CSVGTGKEGAEAFF. The full variable domain, rest sourced from reference TRBV29-1 and TRBJ1-1, is SAVISQKPSRDICQRGTSLTIQCQVDSQVTMMFWYRQQPGQSLTLIATANQGSEATYESGFVIDKFPISRPNLTFSTLTVSNMSPEDSSIYLCSVGTGKEGAEAFFGQGTRLTVV.

The chain couples TRBV7-9 to TRBJ1-5, with TRBD1 matching 7 bases. J gave up 1 base and V 4 bases, and 4 bases lay outside the gene matches. This CDR3 has 15 amino acids. Germline CDR1 SEHNR, CDR2 FQNEAQ (reference sequence). CDR3 in amino acids: CASSSDRESNQPQHF. CDR3 nucleotides: TGTGCCAGCAGCTCTGACAGGGAAAGCAATCAGCCCCAGCATTTT. Variable domain in full (rest from reference TRBV7-9 and TRBJ1-5): DTGVSQNPRHKITKRGQNVTFRCDPISEHNRLYWYRQTLGQGPEFLTYFQNEAQLEKSRLLSDRFSAERPKGSFSTLEIQRTEQGDSAMYLCASSSDRESNQPQHFGDGTRLSIL.

The chain is built from TRBV6-5 and TRBJ2-3; a weak D match, TRBD2 (5 bases). V was clipped by 5 bases and J by 3 bases, with 12 bases between them. The CDR3 is 14 residues long. Looked up from germline, CDR1 is MNHEY and CDR2 is SVGAGI. The CDR3 nucleotides read TGTGCCAGCAGTGGGAGAAAAGAGACAGATACGCAGTATTTT. Encoded protein: CASSGRKETDTQYF.

This clone was counted between two and nine times. The chain has TRBV30 and TRBJ1-4; possibly TRBD1 for D (5 bases). The V end lost 0 bases, the J end lost 2 bases, and 13 bases lay between the germline ends. The CDR3 is 16 amino acids. CDR1 is GTSNPN, CDR2 SVGIG, per germline (reference sequence). CDR3: CAWSVLSGRTNEKLFF. In nucleotides, the CDR3 is TGTGCCTGGAGTGTATTGTCAGGGCGGACTAATGAAAAACTGTTTTTT.

CDR3 sequence reads: CASSVTAGTNTGELFF. The DNA for the CDR3 is TGTGCCAGCAGCGTAACGGCGGGGACCAACACCGGGGAGCTGTTTTTT. The rearrangement joins TRBV9 to TRBJ2-2; possibly TRBD2 for D (6 bases). The V gene's germline CDR1 is SGDLS and CDR2 YYNGEE. The V end was cut by 1 base, the J end by 2 bases, with 12 bases between. This CDR3 is built from 16 residues.

This clone came up a few times. DNA of the CDR3: TGCGCCAGCAGCCAAAGCCTGTCCTACAATGAGCAGTTCTTC. It is translated as CASSQSLSYNEQFF. The gene calls are TRBV4-3 and TRBJ2-1; D remains unclear. The CDR3 totals 14 residues. Germline V gene data show CDR1 as LGHNA and CDR2 as YSLEER. V gave up 2 bases and J gave up 1 base, with 6 bases separating them.

This chain joins TRBV9 and TRBJ2-3, with a tentative D call TRBD2 (6 bases). The CDR3 spans 15 residues. Germline values: CDR1 SGDLS, CDR2 YYNGEE. V shed 0 bases and J shed 3 bases, with 11 bases lying between them. CDR3 protein: CASSVGLANTDTQYF. The CDR3, as DNA: TGTGCCAGCAGCGTAGGTCTAGCGAATACAGATACGCAGTATTTT.

J is TRBJ1-2 and V is TRBV6-1, with 7 bases identical to TRBD1. The ends lost 6 bases at V and 8 bases at J; junction bases unmatched: 6. The CDR3 covers 12 residues. From germline, CDR1 is MNHNS and CDR2 SASEGT. DNA of the CDR3: TGTGCCAGCAGCGAGACAGGGCACGGCTACACCTTC. Amino acid sequence: CASSETGHGYTF.

This rearrangement joins TRBV7-8 to TRBJ1-5; 11 bases match TRBD1. The CDR3 is 17 residues long. Per germline, CDR1 SGHVS and CDR2 FQNEAQ. Trimming removed 5 bases from V and 3 bases from J; junction bases left unmatched: 9. CDR3 nucleotide sequence: TGTGCCAGCAGCCGTCGGGACAGGGGGATTGTCAATCAGCCCCAGCATTTT. Encoded protein: CASSRRDRGIVNQPQHF.

The chain uses TRBV4-1 and TRBJ1-2; maybe TRBD1 (5 bases). The germline CDR1 and CDR2 sequences are MGHRA and YSYEKL. Between the trimmed V and J ends, which lost 2 bases and 0 bases, there was a span of 13 bases. The CDR3 consists of 16 residues. As DNA, the CDR3 is TGCGCCAGCAGCCAATTTCGGGAGGACACTAACTATGGCTACACCTTC. Amino acids: CASSQFREDTNYGYTF.